This T cell receptor beta chain was profiled in a study of T cell responses to AZD1222 COVID-19 vaccine (dated by TCRdb to the early 2020s). With regard to the full study: A total of 230 to 250 trial participants underwent TCR sequencing, of whom about 210 had received two doses of AZD1222 and around 25 had received two doses of the MenACWY control vaccine. Trial participants were enrolled into age subgroups of 18-55, 56-69 and 70-plus years, which contained about 150, 28 and 57 TCR-sequenced participants, respectively. The paper as a whole reports these results and caveats: After two AZD1222 doses, both the breadth and the depth of spike-specific TCRs were significantly higher than at day 0 and than in MenACWY recipients. Nearly half of unique spike-specific TCRs reportedly recognized epitopes outside regions mutated in the B.1.351 and B.1.1.7 variants. The whole spike protein was spanned by vaccine-associated CD4 TCRs, and dominant responses were seen in regions 160-218 and 743-854. Conclusions about previously exposed vaccinees are limited, since just a handful of AZD1222 recipients were seropositive for SARS-CoV-2 at baseline. No day 14 peak-response samples were available, so repertoires were characterized only after the peak T cell response. In the small 56-69-year group, the increase in depth fell short of significance, most likely because of low power. Participants were mostly white British and included more females than males, and it was suggested by the authors that clonal diversity may have been underestimated.

The time point label, as the study defines it: about 28 days (+/-7) after the second vaccine dose. AZD1222 recipients whose second dose came at about 4 weeks and those whose second dose came at about 12 weeks were combined into one group, since spike-specific TCR depth and breadth did not differ between the two schedules. Vaccinee samples came from UK trials COV001 and COV002, including a single-blind randomized controlled phase 2/3 trial of AZD1222 (ChAdOx1 nCoV-19) in healthy adults. Trial participant PBMC samples were collected at day 0 and day 28 after the second dose for TCRbeta chain sequencing. The CDR3 regions of human TCRbeta chains were analyzed by immunosequencing. Concerning the study's data processing: TCRs in the repertoires were compared against a reference library of SARS-CoV-2-specific TCRs that had been generated with the MIRA antigen-specificity platform. Breadth was defined as the fraction of unique TCRs that were SARS-CoV-2-associated. Depth was defined as the fraction of total T cells that were SARS-CoV-2-associated. Using the MIRA data, each spike-specific TCR was assigned both to the spike region to which the TCR was reactive and to a CD4 or CD8 class. Log10-transformed breadth and depth values were compared by one-way ANOVA with Sidak's multiple comparisons tests. What TCRdb holds here is the immuneACCESS table cut down to in-frame rearrangements. Part of the clones is not present; checked against another copy, under half of the missing clones reflect an unresolved V gene, and the others are unexplained. V and J calls and clone size are given by that table; D and trimming were obtained from the DNA. The sample table contains approximately 130,000 clones; only one count was recorded for roughly nine tenths of them. Of the sample, around 9.5% is held by the ten largest clones.

V is trimmed back by 9 bases and J by 10 bases, and the junction contains 10 bases that no gene match accounts for. Measured from the cysteine to the phenylalanine, the CDR3 is 12 residues long. CDR3 DNA is the only sequence kept; it has 36 bases, read in frame from the first base. The germline V gene encodes CDR1 KGHSH and CDR2 LQKENI. In the case of this clone: Its antigen is still unknown. No base quality values were provided; no much bigger clone lies one nucleotide off.

This chain is built from TRBV18 and TRBJ1-2, with 8 junctional bases fitting TRBD1. The sample consisted of peripheral blood, taken 28 days after the second AZD1222 dose. The origin of this receptor is an adult who received the AZD1222 COVID-19 vaccine. The nucleotide sequence is TGTGCCAGTTTCACTGGACAGGGTCCCTACACCTTC. Translated, it gives CASFTGQGPYTF.